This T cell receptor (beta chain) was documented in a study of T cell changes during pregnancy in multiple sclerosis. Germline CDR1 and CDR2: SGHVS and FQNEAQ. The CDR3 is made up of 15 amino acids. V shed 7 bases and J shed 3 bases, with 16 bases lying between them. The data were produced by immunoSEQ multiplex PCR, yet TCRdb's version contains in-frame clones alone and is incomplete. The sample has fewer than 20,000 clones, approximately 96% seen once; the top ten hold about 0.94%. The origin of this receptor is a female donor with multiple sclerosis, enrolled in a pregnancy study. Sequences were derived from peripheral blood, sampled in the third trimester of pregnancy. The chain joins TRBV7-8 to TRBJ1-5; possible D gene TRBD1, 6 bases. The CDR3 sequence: CASTPTGSLNQPQHF. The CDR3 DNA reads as TGTGCCAGCACCCCAACAGGGTCTCTCAATCAGCCCCAGCATTTT.